This T cell receptor (beta chain) was sequenced in a study of OX40 agonist ivuxolimab in advanced cancers. Assay used: immunoSEQ multiplex PCR; TCRdb lists only in-frame clones, some missing. The sample has around 92,000 clones, more than 85% seen once. V was pared by 3 bases and J by 0 bases, with 19 bases between. This CDR3 contains 18 residues. The germline gives CDR1 SGHRS, CDR2 YFSETQ. This clonotype was obtained from an adult with an advanced solid tumor such as melanoma, head and neck, liver or kidney cancer. The chain recombines TRBV5-1 with TRBJ2-1, with D unresolved. Specimen: CD4+ or CD8+ T cells sorted from blood, collected in a trial of the OX40 agonist ivuxolimab. The CDR3 here is CASSSLGSGPSSYNEQFF. CDR3 nucleotide sequence: TGCGCCAGCAGCTCCCTAGGGTCAGGCCCGAGCTCCTACAATGAGCAGTTCTTC.